This is a list of T cell receptor beta chains from one sample in a study of CD8 T cells in ankylosing spondylitis. TCRdb reprocessed the 5' RACE reads via MiXCR and lists one record per CDR3 protein. The table lists 150,000 or so distinct CDR3 sequences, around 19% of them singletons. The specimen was blood, either unsorted or a sorted T cell fraction (not recorded which). The receptors were sampled from a male donor with ankylosing spondylitis or in good health (not recorded which). Both conserved end residues are trimmed from each CDR3. Fields, in order: CDR3 protein, clone size, V gene. Not every row has a clone size; where given, it reads once, few, many or a size class.

CDR3 protein: ASSAGLAYEQY
clone size: many
V gene: TRBV6-1

CDR3 protein: ASSYRETDTQY
clone size: many
V gene: TRBV12-3/TRBV12-4

CDR3 protein: SARDGGDYGYT
clone size: -
V gene: TRBV20-1

CDR3 protein: AISESAETSTDTQY
clone size: -
V gene: TRBV10-3

CDR3 protein: ASSERMGLSYNEQF
clone size: many
V gene: TRBV2

CDR3 protein: ASSPRLAGVPSD
clone size: many
V gene: TRBV27

CDR3 protein: ASSLSRTANSPLH
clone size: -
V gene: TRBV27

CDR3 protein: ARSLRRGPDWGEQF
clone size: -
V gene: TRBV27

CDR3 protein: ASRGTEWPYEQY
clone size: -
V gene: TRBV28

CDR3 protein: ASSLLDAQETQY
clone size: many
V gene: TRBV6-1

CDR3 protein: AISEVGDTGTEAF
clone size: -
V gene: TRBV10-3

CDR3 protein: ASSIGLSGYT
clone size: few
V gene: TRBV19

CDR3 protein: ASSFGQATETQY
clone size: -
V gene: TRBV7-9

CDR3 protein: ASGREGSNYGYT
clone size: -
V gene: TRBV28

CDR3 protein: ASSFPIQYQETQY
clone size: -
V gene: TRBV7-2

CDR3 protein: ASSERDRTETQY
clone size: -
V gene: TRBV6-1

CDR3 protein: AISVGNTDTQY
clone size: many
V gene: TRBV10-3

CDR3 protein: ASSLDWDRGSDTQY
clone size: -
V gene: TRBV5-1

CDR3 protein: ASSSRVNGNTEAF
clone size: few
V gene: TRBV7-2

CDR3 protein: SVEAPRDRESF
clone size: -
V gene: TRBV29-1

CDR3 protein: AISESRSQETQY
clone size: -
V gene: TRBV10-3

CDR3 protein: ASSPGDGLDTGELF
clone size: few
V gene: TRBV5-1

CDR3 protein: SASLTSGKETQY
clone size: many
V gene: TRBV20-1

CDR3 protein: ASSYAGAQETQY
clone size: few
V gene: TRBV5-1

CDR3 protein: ASSGLAGVDTQY
clone size: many
V gene: TRBV6-1

CDR3 protein: ASSRLAQNTGELF
clone size: few
V gene: TRBV4-1

CDR3 protein: ASSLLPGRDTGELF
clone size: -
V gene: TRBV19

CDR3 protein: SAHGAGGYNEQF
clone size: -
V gene: TRBV20-1

CDR3 protein: ATSSGQGTDTQY
clone size: -
V gene: TRBV24-1

CDR3 protein: ASSHSGAVVGYEQY
clone size: many
V gene: TRBV6-5

CDR3 protein: TSSQEAQRNQPQH
clone size: -
V gene: TRBV1

CDR3 protein: ASTVGTSLYNEQF
clone size: -
V gene: TRBV19

CDR3 protein: ASSPAGQGSDTQY
clone size: -
V gene: TRBV18

CDR3 protein: ASSATGTGQGETQY
clone size: many
V gene: TRBV2

CDR3 protein: ASSRGTDNEQF
clone size: few
V gene: TRBV27

CDR3 protein: ASSLAWGRETGELF
clone size: -
V gene: TRBV5-1

CDR3 protein: SATPAGGPDTQY
clone size: many
V gene: TRBV20-1

CDR3 protein: ASRNTGTGPLRDTQY
clone size: many
V gene: TRBV6-1

CDR3 protein: ASSSGTYAYT
clone size: -
V gene: TRBV28

CDR3 protein: ASRRHEGGNTGELF
clone size: many
V gene: TRBV28

CDR3 protein: ASSLTSADYNEQF
clone size: many
V gene: TRBV5-1

CDR3 protein: ASSLDQGPGELF
clone size: many
V gene: TRBV5-5

CDR3 protein: ASSLGTETNQPQH
clone size: few
V gene: TRBV5-1

CDR3 protein: ASSLGGRFNEQF
clone size: few
V gene: TRBV5-5

CDR3 protein: SVETGTSGSWVDTQY
clone size: medium-sized
V gene: TRBV29-1

CDR3 protein: ASSSGLAGGPY
clone size: -
V gene: TRBV5-1

CDR3 protein: ASSGRVGNQPQH
clone size: few
V gene: TRBV2